This T cell receptor beta chain was recorded in a study of post-analysis software for immune sequencing data. Study-wide points: Strong co-clustering by F measure was seen for same-batch samples. Included in a set of a few TRBV segments more frequent in patients than controls were TRBV5-6, TRBV5-1 and TRBV20-1.

The authors incorporated unique molecular identifiers into the TCR beta cDNA libraries. MiXCR, run by TCRdb on the PCR reads, gives a single entry per CDR3 protein. The sample lists roughly 400,000 distinct CDR3 sequences; 35% to 45% were seen once. V dropped 7 bases and J dropped 3; count of bases not matched to a gene: 12. CDR3 size: 15 residues. Germline V gene sequence: CDR1 SGHVS, CDR2 FQNEAQ. On this clonotype: The antigen is undetermined.

V gene TRBV7-8 combines with J gene TRBJ2-7; 7 bases are a match to TRBD1. Sequencing was performed on blood. This sequence originates from a girl aged 2 to 10 with multiple sclerosis. The CDR3 DNA reads as TGTGCCAGCAAACCGAGACAGGGAGACCACTACGAGCAGTACTTC. Translation gives CASKPRQGDHYEQYF. The full variable domain, rest sourced from reference TRBV7-8 and TRBJ2-7, is GAGVSQSPRYKVAKRGQDVALRCDPISGHVSLFWYQQALGQGPEFLTYFQNEAQLDKSGLPSDRFFAERPEGSVSTLKIQRTQQEDSAVYLCASKPRQGDHYEQYFGPGTRLTVT.